The 10 T cell receptor beta chains below were found in one sample sequenced in a study of beta chain features in type 1 diabetes. Antigens of these TCRs are unknown. Study outcomes and limitations: TCRB CDR3s were moderately but significantly shorter in Type 1 diabetes patients in all four CD4+ subsets.

Every bit of the isolated RNA underwent reverse transcription, so sequencing read expressed TCRB transcripts. Assay used: immunoSEQ multiplex PCR; TCRdb lists only in-frame clones, some missing. Seen here are 60,000 or so clones, under 60% observed once, and the top ten hold 2.6%. The sequencing sample was made of Tregs from blood. These receptors were collected from a woman in her thirties or forties with type 1 diabetes.

The chain combines TRBV6-1 with TRBJ1-2; D ambiguous. CDR1 and CDR2 (germline): MNHNS, SASEGT. V was pared by 6 bases and J by 8 bases, with 16 bases between. CDR3 length: 13 residues. The CDR3: CASRKHSPLGYTF. The DNA of the CDR3 is TGTGCCAGCAGAAAACATAGCCCCTTGGGCTACACCTTC.

This clone appeared a few times. The V gene is TRBV27, the J gene TRBJ1-1; 11 bases map to TRBD1. This CDR3 has 14 amino acids. V gave up 4 bases and J gave up 7 bases; unmatched junction bases: 5. Germline CDR1 MNHEY, CDR2 SMNVEV (reference sequence). Here the CDR3 reads CASSYRTGGFEAFF. DNA for the CDR3: TGTGCCAGCAGTTACCGGACAGGGGGCTTTGAAGCTTTCTTT.

This rearrangement joins TRBV4-1 to TRBJ1-2; TRBD1 aligns across 10 bases. The germline V gene encodes CDR1 MGHRA and CDR2 YSYEKL. With 2 bases clipped from V and 2 bases from J, the junction kept 5 bases outside the gene matches. This CDR3 is 16 amino acids long. Here the CDR3 reads CASSQTPGQGNYGYTF. The CDR3 nucleotides are TGCGCCAGCAGCCAAACGCCGGGACAGGGGAACTATGGCTACACCTTC.

V is TRBV5-1 and J is TRBJ1-2; 8 bases map to TRBD1. Germline V gene sequence: CDR1 SGHRS, CDR2 YFSETQ. The CDR3 is made up of 14 amino acids. V trimming: 4 bases; J trimming: 8 bases; junction bases outside the gene matches: 10. The CDR3, as DNA: TGCGCCAGCAGCCCCGGACAGGGACTGTGGGGCTACACCTTC. As protein: CASSPGQGLWGYTF. Full variable domain (missing parts from reference TRBV5-1 and TRBJ1-2): KAGVTQTPRYLIKTRGQQVTLSCSPISGHRSVSWYQQTPGQGLQFLFEYFSETQRNKGNFPGRFSGRQFSNSRSEMNVSTLELGDSALYLCASSPGQGLWGYTFGSGTRLTVV.

The chain has TRBV28 and TRBJ2-3, with unresolved D. Looked up from germline, CDR1 is MDHEN and CDR2 is SYDVKM. V lost 6 bases and J lost 4, with 5 bases in between. This CDR3 has 11 amino acids. CDR3 DNA: TGTGCCAGCAGGAGCTCAGATACGCAGTATTTT. Encoded protein: CASRSSDTQYF.

This sequence joins TRBV5-1 and TRBJ1-2, with TRBD1 identical over 10 bases. Looked up from germline, CDR1 is SGHRS and CDR2 is YFSETQ. The CDR3 loop spans 14 amino acids. The V and J ends lost 4 bases and 4 bases, in that order; junction bases with no gene match: 4. In DNA, the CDR3 is TGCGCCAGCAGCGTGGGACAGGGGCTCTATGGCTACACCTTC. Its protein product is CASSVGQGLYGYTF.

The J gene is TRBJ2-5, the V gene TRBV7-2; maybe TRBD2 (6 bases). Trimming shortened V by 6 bases and J by 4 bases, and 15 bases separated the two germline ends. This CDR3 is built from 14 residues. Germline loops: CDR1 SGHTA, CDR2 FQGNSA. The CDR3 loop is CASSPGLGAETQYF. In DNA, the CDR3 is TGTGCCAGCAGTCCGGGACTCGGGGCAGAGACCCAGTACTTC.

J is TRBJ1-2 and V is TRBV4-3; D gene ambiguous. The V end lost 1 base, the J end lost 4 bases, and 10 bases lay between the germline ends. Germline V gene lookup returns CDR1 LGHNA and CDR2 YSLEER. The CDR3 length is 14 residues. CDR3 DNA sequence: TGCGCCAGCAGCCAAGCGGAAGGACTCTATGGCTACACCTTC. The encoded protein is CASSQAEGLYGYTF.

This clone was picked up a small number of times. The V and J genes are TRBV4-1 and TRBJ1-5; a possible D gene is TRBD1 (6 bases). CDR3 length equals 16 residues. In germline, CDR1 is MGHRA, CDR2 YSYEKL. Between the trimmed V and J ends, which lost 3 bases and 7 bases, there was a span of 19 bases. CDR3 DNA: TGCGCCAGCAGCCAGGGACACGGGCCCTCGGGACAGCCCCAGCATTTT. Protein: CASSQGHGPSGQPQHF.

The table lists this clone with a few counts. The rearrangement links TRBV7-9 to TRBJ1-1, with a weak D call TRBD1 (6 bases). This CDR3 contains 14 residues. Germline values: CDR1 SEHNR, CDR2 FQNEAQ (reference sequence). Trimming took off 2 bases at V and 9 bases at J, with 16 bases between the two ends. The CDR3 loop reads CASSLISGGGKAFF. In DNA form, the CDR3 reads TGTGCCAGCAGCTTAATTTCGGGGGGCGGTAAAGCTTTCTTT.